These 17 T cell receptor beta chains were all obtained from the same sample, sequenced in a study of Graves' ophthalmopathy and Graves' hyperthyroidism. Amplification targeted the TCR beta CDR3 regions, with RNA transcripts as the source material. A first-round RT-PCR used HTBI primers, followed by a second-round multiplex PCR. MiXCR, run by TCRdb on the multiplex PCR reads, gives a single entry per CDR3 protein. The table records over a million distinct CDR3 sequences, about two fifths of them present only once. Sequenced sample: peripheral blood or thyroid tissue (not recorded which). These receptor sequences come from an adult man with Graves' hyperthyroidism.

The sample holds a few counts of this clonotype. The genes are TRBV4-1 and TRBJ1-1; no clear D. Germline CDR1 reads MGHRA; CDR2 reads YSYEKL. V lost 1 base and J lost 4, with 16 bases in between. CDR3 length: 16 residues. The CDR3 bases are TGCGCCAGCAGCCAAGGGGTCGGCACCGGTGTCACTGAAGCTTTCTTT. Residues: CASSQGVGTGVTEAFF.

Comments on this clonotype: The junction shows a germline mismatch at one end, possibly a read error. The chain employs TRBV2 and TRBJ2-7; D is ambiguous. There are 14 residues in the CDR3. The germline gives CDR1 SNHLY, CDR2 FYNNEI. The CDR3 is CASTEGSGYYEQYF. CDR3 sequence (DNA): TGTGCCAGCACTGAAGGAAGTGGTTACTACGAGCAGTACTTC. The entire variable domain, with the rest obtained from reference TRBV2 and TRBJ2-7, is as follows: EPEVTQTPSHQVTQMGQEVILRCVPISNHLYFYWYRQILGQKVEFLVSFYNNEISEKSEIFDDQFSVERPDGSNFTLKIRSTKLEDSAMYFCASTEGSGYYEQYFGPGTRLTVT.

The rearrangement joins TRBV2 to TRBJ2-7; 8 bases map to TRBD1. The trim removed 5 bases at V and 3 bases at J, leaving 6 bases unmatched. This CDR3 region has 14 residues. Germline CDR1 and CDR2: SNHLY and FYNNEI. The CDR3, as DNA: TGTGCCAGCAGTTACTCGGGACAGGACTACGAGCAGTACTTC. Its protein product is CASSYSGQDYEQYF.

This clonotype was seen a few times. The rearrangement joins TRBV7-9 to TRBJ1-4; D is uncertain. Germline V gene data show CDR1 as SEHNR and CDR2 as FQNEAQ (reference sequence). This CDR3 has 15 amino acids. The V end lost 4 bases, the J end lost 3 bases, and 12 bases lay between the germline ends. DNA of the CDR3: TGTGCCAGCAGCTCGTGGAGGGTTCCTAATGAAAAACTGTTTTTT. It yields the protein CASSSWRVPNEKLFF.

The sample holds many counts of this clonotype. This chain links TRBV7-9 with TRBJ2-2; the match to TRBD2 covers 7 bases. CDR1 is SEHNR and CDR2 is FQNEAQ in the germline V gene (reference sequence). V shed 5 bases and J 4 bases; nucleotides not matched to a gene: 10. The CDR3 runs 16 residues. For the CDR3, the DNA is TGTGCCAGCAGCGACCGGACTAGGATTGTCACCGGGGAGCTGTTTTTT. Protein: CASSDRTRIVTGELFF.

This clonotype was counted between two and nine times. The rearrangement links TRBV14 to TRBJ2-5; D not resolved. This CDR3 region has 14 residues. Germline assignment: CDR1 SGHDN and CDR2 FVKESK. V was trimmed by 2 bases and J by 3 bases, leaving 10 bases between them. CDR3 DNA: TGTGCCAGCAGCCAATGGCGGAACAAAGAGACCCAGTACTTC. The encoded protein is CASSQWRNKETQYF.

This clonotype was detected many times. The chain has TRBV29-1 and TRBJ2-7; D ambiguous. Germline V gene lookup returns CDR1 SQVTM and CDR2 ANQGSEA. V gave up 6 bases and J gave up 2 bases, with 14 bases separating them. The CDR3 spans 13 residues. The DNA for the CDR3 is TGCAGCGTCTTAGTGAGTAGGACCTACGAGCAGTACTTC. The encoded protein is CSVLVSRTYEQYF.

CDR3 residues: CASSFGLFYEQYF. Here the CDR3 DNA reads TGTGCCAGCAGCTTCGGACTATTCTACGAGCAGTACTTC. J is TRBJ2-7 and V is TRBV5-4; D is perhaps TRBD2 (6 bases). The length of the CDR3 is 13 residues. With 2 bases removed from V and 3 bases from J, the gap between germline ends came to 9 bases. The V gene's germline CDR1 is SGHNT and CDR2 YYREEE (reference sequence).

This clonotype was seen a few times. The chain carries TRBV28 and TRBJ2-6; the D gene could be TRBD1 or TRBD2 (5 bases each). Germline CDR1 reads MDHEN; CDR2 reads SYDVKM. The CDR3 is 14 residues long. V lost 8 bases and J lost 2, with 10 bases in between. Here the CDR3 reads CASREGTGANVLTF. CDR3 coding DNA: TGTGCCAGCCGCGAGGGGACTGGGGCCAACGTCCTGACTTTC.

The genes are TRBV10-3 and TRBJ2-7; a weak D match, TRBD2 (7 bases). The CDR3 has 17 amino acids. The germline gives CDR1 ENHRY, CDR2 SYGVKD. The V and J ends lost 10 bases and 5 bases respectively, with 30 bases between them. The CDR3, as DNA: TGTGCCACCCGCAGGGCGGGGGCGGGACCCGGCGGGCACGAGCAGTACTTC. It yields the protein CATRRAGAGPGGHEQYF.

The V gene is TRBV19, the J gene TRBJ1-5; D remains ambiguous. The CDR3 runs to 15 residues. Trimming removed 10 bases from V and 0 bases from J, with 16 bases in between. Germline V lookup: CDR1 LNHDA, CDR2 SQIVND (reference sequence). The CDR3 DNA reads TGTGCCACTAAGAGACCGGAGAATAGCAATCAGCCCCAGCATTTT. This encodes CATKRPENSNQPQHF.

Of note for this clonotype: A read error is possible here, since a much larger clone lies one base away. The chain recombines TRBV2 with TRBJ2-7; D perhaps matches TRBD1 (5 bases). Trimming removed 2 bases at V and 3 bases at J, with 20 bases between. Germline values: CDR1 SNHLY, CDR2 FYNNEI. The CDR3 totals 17 residues. CDR3 amino acids: CASSESSAGQADYEQYF. CDR3 bases: TGTGCCAGCAGTGAATCTTCGGCAGGGCAAGCCGACTACGAGCAGTACTTC.

This clonotype was seen many times. CDR3 sequence (DNA): TGCGCCAGCAGCTGGGGACTTGGAGCTGGAAACACCATATATTTT. This translates into CASSWGLGAGNTIYF. The gene calls are TRBV5-1 and TRBJ1-3; the D gene is possibly TRBD1 (5 bases). Germline V gene lookup returns CDR1 SGHRS and CDR2 YFSETQ. This CDR3 has 15 amino acids. V shed 3 bases and J shed 2 bases, with 12 bases lying between them. The full variable domain, in which reference TRBV5-1 and TRBJ1-3 provide the parts outside the CDR3, is KAGVTQTPRYLIKTRGQQVTLSCSPISGHRSVSWYQQTPGQGLQFLFEYFSETQRNKGNFPGRFSGRQFSNSRSEMNVSTLELGDSALYLCASSWGLGAGNTIYFGEGSWLTVV.

The chain combines TRBV10-3 with TRBJ1-3; 7 bases are a match to TRBD1. CDR1 is ENHRY and CDR2 is SYGVKD in the germline V gene. V shed 6 bases, J shed 4 bases, and the junction held 6 bases outside the gene matches. The CDR3 loop spans 14 amino acids. CDR3 bases: TGTGCCATCAGGGGGACAGTGTCAGGAAACACCATATATTTT. It encodes CAIRGTVSGNTIYF.

This clonotype was picked up many times. The chain has TRBV11-2 and TRBJ2-7; TRBD1 matches 10 bases. The germline gives CDR1 SGHAT, CDR2 FQNNGV. The CDR3 has 16 amino acids. J was trimmed by 3 bases and V by 5 bases; bases with no gene match: 10. The CDR3 sequence is CASSQTRGQGHYEQYF. The CDR3 bases are TGTGCCAGCAGCCAGACACGGGGACAGGGGCACTACGAGCAGTACTTC.

This clonotype was seen at least ten times. The chain couples TRBV28 to TRBJ1-2; D not resolved. This CDR3 region has 12 residues. The V gene's germline CDR1 is MDHEN and CDR2 SYDVKM. V was shortened by 7 bases and J by 5 bases, with 11 bases between the two germline ends. The CDR3 nucleotides read TGTGCCAGCAAGGGTAGCGCTTATGGCTACACCTTC. It translates to CASKGSAYGYTF.

As for this clonotype: A read error may be the cause here, since a much bigger clone is one base away. The chain recombines TRBV20-1 with TRBJ2-5, with D unresolved. The CDR3 is made up of 14 amino acids. Germline V lookup: CDR1 DFQATT, CDR2 SNEGSKA (reference sequence). V was clipped by 2 bases and J by 5 bases, with 15 bases between them. CDR3 in DNA: TGCAGTGCTAGACCCCCTTCCCCCTGGGAGACCCAGTACTTC. It codes for CSARPPSPWETQYF.